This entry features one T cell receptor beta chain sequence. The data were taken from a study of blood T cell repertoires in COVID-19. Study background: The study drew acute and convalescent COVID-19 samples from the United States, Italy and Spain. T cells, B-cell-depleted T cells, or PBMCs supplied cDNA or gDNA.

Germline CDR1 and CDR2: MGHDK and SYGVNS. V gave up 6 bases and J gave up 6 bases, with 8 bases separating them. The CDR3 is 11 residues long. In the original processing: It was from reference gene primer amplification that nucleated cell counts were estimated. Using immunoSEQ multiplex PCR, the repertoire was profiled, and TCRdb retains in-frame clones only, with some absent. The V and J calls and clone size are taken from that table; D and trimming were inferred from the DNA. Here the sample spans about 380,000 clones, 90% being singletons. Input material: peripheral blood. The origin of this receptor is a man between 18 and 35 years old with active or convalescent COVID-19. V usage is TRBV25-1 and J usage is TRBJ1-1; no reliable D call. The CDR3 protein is CASSLRAEAFF. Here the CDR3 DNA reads TGTGCCAGCAGCCTACGGGCTGAAGCTTTCTTT.